This entry lists 30 T cell receptor beta chains sequenced from one sample in a study of blood T cells in healthy people across ages. The use of a sample-barcoded 5' primer and a J-beta primer mix characterized a second PCR of about 7 to 12 cycles. TCRdb re-analysed the 5' RACE reads in MiXCR, keeping a single row per CDR3 protein. The sample has 850,000 to 1,000,000 distinct CDR3 sequences, roughly 51% seen once. The sequencing input was blood. These receptors came from a woman aged 55-70 years in good health.

The genes are TRBV3-1 and TRBJ1-1; TRBD1 aligns across 9 bases. The length of the CDR3 is 17 residues. Unmatched junction bases numbered 11, after V lost 1 base and J lost 5 bases. Germline loops: CDR1 LGHDT, CDR2 YNNKEL (reference sequence). CDR3 protein: CASSQGNRGRKGTEAFF. CDR3 coding DNA: TGTGCCAGCAGCCAAGGAAACAGGGGGCGGAAGGGGACTGAAGCTTTCTTT.

The V and J genes are TRBV18 and TRBJ1-2; D unclear. Looked up from germline, CDR1 is KGHSH and CDR2 is LQKENI. This CDR3 comprises 13 residues. Trimming shortened V by 4 bases and J by 6 bases, and 12 bases separated the two germline ends. CDR3 residues: CASSRGGPDGYTF. In DNA, the CDR3 is TGTGCCAGCTCACGAGGCGGACCCGATGGCTACACCTTC.

The chain is built from TRBV3-1 and TRBJ1-2; D perhaps matches TRBD1 (5 bases). The V and J ends lost 6 bases and 8 bases respectively, with 19 bases between them. The germline gives CDR1 LGHDT, CDR2 YNNKEL (reference sequence). The CDR3 spans 14 residues. CDR3 sequence reads: CASSRGRQAHGYTF. Here the CDR3 DNA reads TGTGCCAGCAGTAGGGGACGGCAGGCTCACGGCTACACCTTC.

The gene calls are TRBV5-1 and TRBJ2-3, with 11 positions matching TRBD2. Losses at the gene ends were 1 base for V and 5 bases for J; bases not matched to a gene: 6. The CDR3 is 16 residues long. Germline V gene lookup returns CDR1 SGHRS and CDR2 YFSETQ. CDR3 in amino acids: CASSLTLLAGVDTQYF. CDR3 in DNA: TGCGCCAGCAGCTTGACCTTACTAGCGGGAGTAGATACGCAGTATTTT.

The chain links TRBV5-1 to TRBJ2-5, with 7 nucleotides matching TRBD1. V was clipped by 3 bases and J by 2 bases; unmatched bases: 4. Germline V gene sequence: CDR1 SGHRS, CDR2 YFSETQ. This CDR3 contains 14 residues. The chain's CDR3 is CASSSKDRQETQYF. CDR3 in DNA: TGCGCCAGCAGCTCAAAGGACAGGCAAGAGACCCAGTACTTC. The variable domain in full, with the rest retrieved from reference TRBV5-1 and TRBJ2-5, is KAGVTQTPRYLIKTRGQQVTLSCSPISGHRSVSWYQQTPGQGLQFLFEYFSETQRNKGNFPGRFSGRQFSNSRSEMNVSTLELGDSALYLCASSSKDRQETQYFGPGTRLLVL.

This clonotype was counted many times. The rearrangement links TRBV29-1 to TRBJ2-7, with D possibly being TRBD1 (6 bases). This CDR3 is built from 12 residues. Germline CDR1 reads SQVTM; CDR2 reads ANQGSEA. Trimming pared 5 bases from V and 2 bases from J, leaving 10 bases between. CDR3 loop: CSVRTAPYEQYF. CDR3 DNA: TGCAGCGTTCGGACAGCACCCTACGAGCAGTACTTC.

The J gene is TRBJ2-1, the V gene TRBV7-9; D may be TRBD2 (6 bases). The CDR3 totals 15 residues. The V end lost 5 bases, the J end lost 10 bases, and 21 bases lay between the germline ends. Germline V gene data show CDR1 as SEHNR and CDR2 as FQNEAQ (reference sequence). The CDR3 loop is CASSRSRLGMGEQFF. The CDR3 nucleotides are TGTGCCAGCAGCCGGAGCAGACTAGGAATGGGCGAGCAGTTCTTC. The full variable domain, completed using reference TRBV7-9 and TRBJ2-1, is DTGVSQNPRHKITKRGQNVTFRCDPISEHNRLYWYRQTLGQGPEFLTYFQNEAQLEKSRLLSDRFSAERPKGSFSTLEIQRTEQGDSAMYLCASSRSRLGMGEQFFGPGTRLTVL.

This clonotype was detected only once. The CDR3 sequence: CASSLGWVQYF. CDR3 bases: TGTGCCAGCAGTTTAGGATGGGTTCAGTACTTC. The gene calls are TRBV28 and TRBJ2-4, with D unclear. Germline V gene sequence: CDR1 MDHEN, CDR2 SYDVKM. The CDR3 spans 11 residues. Trimming took off 2 bases at V and 11 bases at J, with 7 bases between the two ends.

There are a few counts of this clonotype. This chain uses TRBV4-1 with TRBJ2-5; 9 bases align to TRBD2. CDR1 is MGHRA and CDR2 is YSYEKL in the germline V gene. J lost 2 bases, V lost 0 bases, and 7 bases had no gene match. The CDR3 runs 17 residues. In DNA, the CDR3 is TGCGCCAGCAGCCAAGACCCCACTAGCGGGTTTCAAGAGACCCAGTACTTC. Its protein product is CASSQDPTSGFQETQYF.

The CDR3 DNA is TGTGCCAGCAGCTTAGGGGACAAGCGGTTGAGGGAGCAGTACTTC. Translated, it gives CASSLGDKRLREQYF. V and J are TRBV7-2 and TRBJ2-7; TRBD1 is a possible D gene (6 bases). V lost 1 base and J 7 bases, leaving 17 bases between the germline ends. Germline V lookup: CDR1 SGHTA, CDR2 FQGNSA. The CDR3 runs to 15 residues.

This clonotype was detected a few times. This sequence joins TRBV20-1 and TRBJ1-2, with D uncertain. Per the germline V gene, CDR1 is DFQATT and CDR2 is SNEGSKA (reference sequence). The CDR3 is 17 residues long. With 1 base removed from V and 2 bases from J, the gap between germline ends came to 20 bases. The CDR3 sequence: CSARAPRVRTANYGYTF. The CDR3 DNA is TGCAGTGCTAGAGCTCCCCGCGTGAGGACCGCAAACTATGGCTACACCTTC.

V gene TRBV6-2 or TRBV6-3 combines with J gene TRBJ2-3; 8 nucleotides align to TRBD2. The germline V gene has CDR1 MNHEY and CDR2 SVGEGT. CDR3 size: 15 residues. Trimming removed 6 bases from V and 4 bases from J; junction bases left unmatched: 9. DNA for the CDR3: TGTGCCAGCAGGGAACCGGGGGGGCGGTCAGATACGCAGTATTTT. It codes for CASREPGGRSDTQYF.

The chain uses TRBV4-1 and TRBJ2-1; 7 nucleotides match TRBD1. The CDR3 contains 16 residues. The V gene end was trimmed by 1 base and the J gene end by 4 bases; junction bases not matched to a gene: 7. Germline CDR1 MGHRA, CDR2 YSYEKL. DNA for the CDR3: TGCGCCAGCAGCCAAGGATATAGACAGGGTTACAATGAGCAGTTCTTC. Protein: CASSQGYRQGYNEQFF.

The chain employs TRBV28 and TRBJ2-7; TRBD2 might be the D (6 bases). Germline loops: CDR1 MDHEN, CDR2 SYDVKM. The CDR3 runs to 17 residues. Trimming took 6 bases from V and 0 from J, leaving 21 bases between them. The CDR3: CASSPLAGGSYSYEQYF. The CDR3 nucleotides read TGTGCCAGCAGCCCACTAGCAGGAGGATCTTACTCCTACGAGCAGTACTTC.

J is TRBJ2-7 and V is TRBV5-1, with D perhaps matching TRBD1 (6 bases). The end of the DNA aligns better with TRBJ2-5, so the J call may be wrong. There are 13 residues in the CDR3. The germline V gene has CDR1 SGHRS and CDR2 YFSETQ. The CDR3 reads CASSPGTTETQYF. The CDR3 coding sequence is TGCGCCAGCAGCCCCGGGACAACGGAGACCCAGTACTTC.

This sequence joins TRBV5-1 and TRBJ2-1; TRBD1 might be the D (6 bases). Near its end, the DNA agrees better with TRBJ2-7, so the J call may be wrong. The CDR3 contains 22 residues. In germline, CDR1 is SGHRS, CDR2 YFSETQ. The CDR3 loop reads CASSFTRQAKGINESPYNEQYF. The CDR3 DNA reads TGCGCCAGCAGCTTCACACGACAGGCAAAAGGCATAAACGAGAGCCCCTACAATGAGCAGTACTTC.

J is TRBJ2-3 and V is TRBV27, with 10 nucleotides matching TRBD2. Per germline, CDR1 MNHEY and CDR2 SMNVEV (reference sequence). J lost 5 bases, V lost 3 bases, and 5 bases had no gene match. There are 15 residues in the CDR3. CDR3 region: CASSFTSGIKDTQYF. In DNA, the CDR3 is TGTGCCAGCAGTTTTACTAGCGGGATCAAAGATACGCAGTATTTT.

The chain carries TRBV5-1 and TRBJ2-3, with 7 bases fitting TRBD2. The CDR3 extends over 14 amino acids. Trimming removed 4 bases from V and 4 bases from J; junction bases left unmatched: 6. CDR1 and CDR2 (germline): SGHRS, YFSETQ. The CDR3 DNA reads as TGCGCCAGCAGCCCAGGACTAGTCTCAGATACGCAGTATTTT. Amino acids: CASSPGLVSDTQYF.

In this sample, this clonotype turned up a few times. The chain links TRBV27 to TRBJ2-1; D may correspond to TRBD1 or TRBD2 (5 bases each). V was clipped by 4 bases and J by 10 bases, with 14 bases between them. The CDR3 consists of 13 residues. CDR1 is MNHEY and CDR2 is SMNVEV in the germline V gene (reference sequence). The DNA of the CDR3 is TGTGCCAGCAGTTCCGGGACCCCTTCCGAGCAGTTCTTC. It is translated as CASSSGTPSEQFF.

This clonotype was counted a few times. The J gene is TRBJ2-1, the V gene TRBV7-9, with 12 positions matching TRBD2. Per the germline V gene, CDR1 is SEHNR and CDR2 is FQNEAQ (reference sequence). The ends lost 2 bases at V and 6 bases at J; junction bases unmatched: 8. The CDR3 runs 17 residues. CDR3 residues: CASSLRLAGGPLNEQFF. The CDR3 DNA sequence: TGTGCCAGCAGCTTAAGGCTAGCGGGAGGGCCGCTCAATGAGCAGTTCTTC. Full variable domain (remainder filled in from reference TRBV7-9 and TRBJ2-1): DTGVSQNPRHKITKRGQNVTFRCDPISEHNRLYWYRQTLGQGPEFLTYFQNEAQLEKSRLLSDRFSAERPKGSFSTLEIQRTEQGDSAMYLCASSLRLAGGPLNEQFFGPGTRLTVL.

The rearrangement joins TRBV27 to TRBJ2-7; 10 bases agree with TRBD2. CDR1 MNHEY and CDR2 SMNVEV come from the germline V gene (reference sequence). The CDR3 is made up of 17 amino acids. Trimming at V came to 6 bases and at J to 0 bases, leaving 11 bases not matched to a gene. The CDR3 region has the DNA TGTGCCAGCAGAAAGACTAGCGGGTTAACTAGCTCCTACGAGCAGTACTTC. Protein: CASRKTSGLTSSYEQYF.

This clonotype was seen more than once but under ten times. This chain connects TRBV28 to TRBJ2-7, with 11 bases lining up with TRBD1. Per germline, CDR1 MDHEN and CDR2 SYDVKM. The J segment lost 0 bases and the V segment lost 7 bases, leaving 8 bases of the junction unmatched. The CDR3 contains 16 residues. As DNA, the CDR3 is TGTGCCAGCAATAGTTTGGGGACAGGGGGCTCCTACGAGCAGTACTTC. Encoded protein: CASNSLGTGGSYEQYF.

This clonotype has more than one count but fewer than ten. This rearrangement joins TRBV4-2 to TRBJ1-2, with D hard to call. CDR3 length equals 14 residues. Germline CDR1 and CDR2: LGHNA and YNFKEQ. Trimming shortened V by 4 bases and J by 7 bases, and 16 bases separated the two germline ends. The CDR3 nucleotides are TGTGCCAGCAGCCTAGTTGGCGATGCGTCTGGCTACACCTTC. This gives the protein CASSLVGDASGYTF.

This clonotype was seen more than once but under ten times. J is TRBJ1-4 and V is TRBV4-2; 7 nucleotides align to TRBD1. CDR1 is LGHNA and CDR2 is YNFKEQ in the germline V gene. J gave up 8 bases and V 3 bases, and 21 bases lay outside the gene matches. The CDR3 has 19 residues. For the CDR3, the DNA is TGTGCCAGCAGCCACCCACTGACAGGGCCTAAGCCTTTGAGAGAAAAACTGTTTTTT. As protein: CASSHPLTGPKPLREKLFF.

V is TRBV28 and J is TRBJ2-3; tentatively, D is TRBD2 (5 bases). This CDR3 is built from 13 residues. Germline lookup yields CDR1 MDHEN and CDR2 SYDVKM. V shed 7 bases and J shed 9 bases, with 17 bases lying between them. The CDR3 DNA reads TGTGCCAGCATGGGGAGTGCTCTGGAGACGCAGTATTTT. This sequence encodes CASMGSALETQYF.

There are a few counts of this clonotype. This chain connects TRBV20-1 to TRBJ2-7; 10 bases align to TRBD2. Looked up from germline, CDR1 is DFQATT and CDR2 is SNEGSKA (reference sequence). CDR3 length: 15 residues. V gave up 6 bases and J gave up 3 bases; unmatched junction bases: 11. Here the CDR3 DNA reads TGCAGTGCCCGTAAGAGCGGGAGGGCCATCTACGAGCAGTACTTC. Protein sequence: CSARKSGRAIYEQYF.

This rearrangement joins TRBV15 to TRBJ2-1; TRBD2 matches 9 bases. The CDR3 length is 16 residues. The J segment lost 8 bases and the V segment lost 1 base, leaving 9 bases of the junction unmatched. CDR1 and CDR2 (germline): LNHNV, YYDKDF (reference sequence). The CDR3 DNA reads as TGTGCCACCAGCAGAGGCGACGCTAGCGGGGCCGATGAGCAGTTCTTC. Its translation is CATSRGDASGADEQFF. Full variable domain (missing parts from reference TRBV15 and TRBJ2-1): DAMVIQNPRYQVTQFGKPVTLSCSQTLNHNVMYWYQQKSSQAPKLLFHYYDKDFNNEADTPDNFQSRRPNTSFCFLDIRSPGLGDTAMYLCATSRGDASGADEQFFGPGTRLTVL.

This clonotype was seen a few times. The chain combines TRBV4-1 with TRBJ2-7; no clear D. The CDR3 consists of 14 residues. V was trimmed by 4 bases and J by 5 bases, leaving 15 bases between them. CDR1 and CDR2 (germline): MGHRA, YSYEKL. The CDR3 protein is CASSLVGHRNEQYF. The CDR3 region has the DNA TGCGCCAGCAGCCTGGTAGGGCATAGAAACGAGCAGTACTTC.

This chain links TRBV2 with TRBJ2-7; D may be TRBD1 (6 bases). The CDR3 runs 13 residues. V was clipped by 8 bases and J by 7 bases, with 18 bases between them. Per the germline V gene, CDR1 is SNHLY and CDR2 is FYNNEI. In DNA, the CDR3 is TGTGCCAGCGGAATCCAGGGGTACAATGAGCAGTACTTC. This translates into CASGIQGYNEQYF. Based on the CDR3 plus reference TRBV2 and TRBJ2-7, the full variable domain is EPEVTQTPSHQVTQMGQEVILRCVPISNHLYFYWYRQILGQKVEFLVSFYNNEISEKSEIFDDQFSVERPDGSNFTLKIRSTKLEDSAMYFCASGIQGYNEQYFGPGTRLTVT.

The gene calls are TRBV6-1 and TRBJ1-1; no clear D. Germline V gene sequence: CDR1 MNHNS, CDR2 SASEGT. This CDR3 comprises 15 residues. V lost 3 bases to trimming and J lost 5 bases, with 16 bases between them. The CDR3, as DNA: TGTGCCAGCAGTGATCGGAGGGTCCGGGAGACTGAAGCTTTCTTT. Protein sequence: CASSDRRVRETEAFF.